This T cell receptor (beta chain) comes out of a study of blood T cell repertoires in COVID-19. The CDR3 runs to 14 residues. J gave up 1 base and V 2 bases, and 2 bases lay outside the gene matches. Germline loops: CDR1 GTSNPN, CDR2 SVGIG (reference sequence). The data were produced by immunoSEQ multiplex PCR, yet TCRdb's version contains in-frame clones alone and is incomplete. The sample has about 150,000 clones, about nine tenths seen once. Sequencing was performed on peripheral blood. The chain combines TRBV30 with TRBJ2-5; 9 nucleotides line up with TRBD2. This clonotype originated in an older woman with acute or convalescent COVID-19. The chain's CDR3 is CAWSSGGPQETQYF. Written as DNA, the CDR3 is TGTGCCTGGAGTAGCGGGGGGCCCCAAGAGACCCAGTACTTC.